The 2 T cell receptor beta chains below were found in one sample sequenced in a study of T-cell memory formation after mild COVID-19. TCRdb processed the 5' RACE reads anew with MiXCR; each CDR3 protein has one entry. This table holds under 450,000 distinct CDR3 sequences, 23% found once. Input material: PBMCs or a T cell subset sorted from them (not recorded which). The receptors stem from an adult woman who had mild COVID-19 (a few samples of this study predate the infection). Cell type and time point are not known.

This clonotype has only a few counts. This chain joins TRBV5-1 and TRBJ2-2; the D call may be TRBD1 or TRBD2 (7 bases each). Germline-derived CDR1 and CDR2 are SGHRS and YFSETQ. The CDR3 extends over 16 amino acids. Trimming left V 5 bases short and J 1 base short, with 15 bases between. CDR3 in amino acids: CASRQSGTVNTGELFF. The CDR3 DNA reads TGCGCCAGCAGACAAAGCGGGACAGTGAACACCGGGGAGCTGTTTTTT.

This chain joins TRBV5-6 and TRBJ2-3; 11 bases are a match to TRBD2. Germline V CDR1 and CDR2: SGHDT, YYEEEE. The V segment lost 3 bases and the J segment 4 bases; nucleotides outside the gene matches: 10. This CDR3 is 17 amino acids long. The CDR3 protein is CASSSLTSGAQPDTQYF. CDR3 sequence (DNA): TGTGCCAGCAGCTCTCTGACTAGCGGGGCCCAGCCAGATACGCAGTATTTT.